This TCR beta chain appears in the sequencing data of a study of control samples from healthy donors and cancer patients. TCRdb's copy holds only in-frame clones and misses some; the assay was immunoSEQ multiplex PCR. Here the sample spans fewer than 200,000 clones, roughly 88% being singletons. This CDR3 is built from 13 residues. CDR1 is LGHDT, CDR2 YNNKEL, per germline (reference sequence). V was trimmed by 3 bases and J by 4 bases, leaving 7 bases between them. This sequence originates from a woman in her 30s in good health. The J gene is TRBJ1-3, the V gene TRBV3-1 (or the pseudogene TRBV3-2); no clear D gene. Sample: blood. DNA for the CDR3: TGTGCCAGCAGCCAGGGGATCGGAAACACCATATATTTT. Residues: CASSQGIGNTIYF.